Listed here are 27 T cell receptor beta chains from one sample, sequenced in a study of identical twins. TCRdb reprocessed the 5' RACE reads via MiXCR and lists one record per CDR3 protein. The profile shows roughly 720,000 distinct CDR3 sequences, around a sixth of them singletons. These sequences were also reported in another study, on T cells expressing NK-cell markers.

The sequencing input was PBMCs. These receptors all stem from a young woman in good health.

The V call is TRBV7-9, the J call TRBJ2-7, with 11 bases aligning to TRBD1. The V segment lost 3 bases and the J segment 4 bases; nucleotides outside the gene matches: 8. This CDR3 has 16 amino acids. CDR1 and CDR2 (germline): SEHNR, FQNEAQ (reference sequence). The CDR3: CASSFQDRGPTYEQYF. Here the CDR3 DNA reads TGTGCCAGCAGCTTCCAGGACAGGGGGCCAACTTACGAGCAGTACTTC.

The rearrangement uses TRBV28 and TRBJ1-1; D not resolved. This CDR3 spans 15 amino acids. Germline V gene sequence: CDR1 MDHEN, CDR2 SYDVKM. Trimming cost V 3 bases and J 1 base, with 12 bases left between them. The DNA of the CDR3 is TGTGCCAGCAGTTTTGCCCGGGGTAGGAACACTGAAGCTTTCTTT. Protein product: CASSFARGRNTEAFF.

The rearrangement uses TRBV27 and TRBJ2-5; D may be TRBD1 or TRBD2 (5 bases each). This CDR3 contains 17 residues. V dropped 0 bases and J dropped 5 bases, with 19 bases sitting between them. The germline CDR1 and CDR2 sequences are MNHEY and SMNVEV (reference sequence). DNA of the CDR3: TGTGCCAGCAGTTTATCATCCCTGGGACGGCCCGGGGAGACCCAGTACTTC. It specifies CASSLSSLGRPGETQYF.

A few counts support this clonotype. The chain has TRBV10-3 and TRBJ2-1; TRBD1 is a possible D gene (5 bases). The CDR3 consists of 15 residues. Per germline, CDR1 ENHRY and CDR2 SYGVKD. V lost 7 bases and J 2 bases, leaving 15 bases between the germline ends. The CDR3 is CAIKVGQGTYNEQFF. DNA of the CDR3: TGTGCCATCAAAGTAGGGCAGGGCACCTACAATGAGCAGTTCTTC.

CDR3 region: CASMGGVREQFF. The CDR3, as DNA: TGTGCCTCCATGGGCGGGGTAAGGGAGCAGTTCTTC. The chain combines TRBV7-9 with TRBJ2-1; weak D call: TRBD2 (6 bases). The ends were cut back, 11 bases at V and 10 bases at J, with 18 bases in the middle. The CDR3 has 12 amino acids. CDR1 is SEHNR and CDR2 is FQNEAQ in the germline V gene (reference sequence).

There are a few counts of this clonotype. CDR3 residues: CASSSLAGGSTGELFF. DNA for the CDR3: TGTGCCAGCAGTTCACTAGCGGGAGGAAGCACCGGGGAGCTGTTTTTT. The V gene is TRBV27, the J gene TRBJ2-2; 12 nucleotides line up with TRBD2. The trim removed 4 bases at V and 4 bases at J, leaving 4 bases unmatched. The CDR3 runs 16 residues. Looked up from germline, CDR1 is MNHEY and CDR2 is SMNVEV (reference sequence).

This clonotype was found once. The CDR3 reads CASSQGGGPSTDTQYF. The CDR3 nucleotides read TGCGCCAGCAGCCAAGGAGGAGGGCCGAGCACAGATACGCAGTATTTT. The chain couples TRBV4-1 to TRBJ2-3, with D possibly being TRBD2 (6 bases). CDR3 length: 16 residues. Germline CDR1 MGHRA, CDR2 YSYEKL. Trimming shortened V by 1 base and J by 0 bases, and 11 bases separated the two germline ends.

This clonotype occurred a few times. This sequence joins TRBV29-1 and TRBJ2-1; D not certain. The V and J ends lost 7 bases and 10 bases respectively, with 14 bases between them. CDR1 and CDR2 from the germline V gene are SQVTM and ANQGSEA. The CDR3 extends over 11 amino acids. CDR3 nucleotides: TGCAGCGCCGTAAGAGGTGGGGAGCAGTTCTTC. It yields the protein CSAVRGGEQFF.

A single count supports this clonotype. This chain uses TRBV29-1 with TRBJ2-1, with D perhaps given as TRBD1 or TRBD2 (5 bases each). CDR1 SQVTM and CDR2 ANQGSEA come from the germline V gene. There are 12 residues in the CDR3. V dropped 7 bases and J dropped 8 bases, with 15 bases sitting between them. CDR3 bases: TGCAGCGGGGGACCGATGGGCGATGAGCAGTTCTTC. Encoded protein: CSGGPMGDEQFF.

This rearrangement joins TRBV7-9 to TRBJ2-7; D not resolved. The germline V gene encodes CDR1 SEHNR and CDR2 FQNEAQ (reference sequence). The CDR3 loop spans 11 amino acids. V was shortened by 8 bases and J by 3 bases, with 8 bases between the two germline ends. This CDR3 is CASASLYEQYF. Here the CDR3 DNA reads TGTGCCAGCGCTTCCCTCTACGAGCAGTACTTC.

This clonotype was counted between two and nine times. J is TRBJ2-3 and V is TRBV6-6; D unclear. Trimming took 7 bases from V and 3 from J, leaving 11 bases between them. The CDR3 is 13 residues long. Germline V gene lookup returns CDR1 MNHNY and CDR2 SVGAGI (reference sequence). CDR3 nucleotide sequence: TGTGCCAGCATCCCCCCGTCGACAGATACGCAGTATTTT. Amino acids: CASIPPSTDTQYF.

The chain carries TRBV3-1 and TRBJ2-1; the match to TRBD1 covers 7 bases. The CDR3 extends over 15 amino acids. In germline, CDR1 is LGHDT, CDR2 YNNKEL (reference sequence). J lost 4 bases, V lost 4 bases, and 7 bases had no gene match. CDR3 sequence: CASSRQGTLYNEQFF. The CDR3 region has the DNA TGTGCCAGCAGCCGACAGGGCACCCTTTACAATGAGCAGTTCTTC.

This clonotype appeared a few times. This chain links TRBV4-3 with TRBJ2-3; 7 nucleotides agree with TRBD2. This CDR3 has 14 amino acids. V lost 5 bases, J lost 7 bases, and 9 bases stayed unmatched. CDR1 and CDR2 from the germline V gene are LGHNA and YSLEER. CDR3 amino acids: CASSSRPGGYTQYF. The CDR3, as DNA: TGCGCCAGCAGCTCCCGACCCGGGGGGTATACGCAGTATTTT.

The chain employs TRBV20-1 and TRBJ2-3; 10 bases are shared with TRBD2. Trimming at V came to 6 bases and at J to 2 bases, leaving 8 bases not matched to a gene. The CDR3 runs to 15 residues. The germline V gene has CDR1 DFQATT and CDR2 SNEGSKA (reference sequence). The CDR3 spells CSAAPSGGYTDTQYF. The CDR3 DNA is TGCAGTGCGGCCCCTAGCGGGGGATACACAGATACGCAGTATTTT.

V is TRBV20-1 and J is TRBJ1-1, with TRBD1 identical over 9 bases. Germline V gene lookup returns CDR1 DFQATT and CDR2 SNEGSKA (reference sequence). The CDR3 spans 15 residues. J lost 5 bases, V lost 3 bases, and 10 bases had no gene match. The CDR3 sequence: CSASRDREGWTEAFF. In nucleotides, the CDR3 is TGCAGTGCTAGTAGGGACAGGGAGGGTTGGACTGAAGCTTTCTTT.

The chain couples TRBV6-2 or TRBV6-3 to TRBJ2-2; 7 positions agree with TRBD2. The germline gives CDR1 MNHEY, CDR2 SVGEGT. With V trimmed by 4 bases and J by 0 bases, 5 bases remained unmatched. This CDR3 spans 16 amino acids. Here the CDR3 DNA reads TGTGCCAGCAGTTCGGGGGGTCAATCGAACACCGGGGAGCTGTTTTTT. Translated: CASSSGGQSNTGELFF.

This rearrangement joins TRBV11-3 to TRBJ1-5, with D perhaps matching TRBD1 (6 bases). CDR3 size: 14 residues. Per the germline V gene, CDR1 is SGHNT and CDR2 is YENEEA. The V end was cut by 3 bases, the J end by 5 bases, with 11 bases between. CDR3 residues: CASSFTGADQPQHF. The CDR3 nucleotides are TGTGCCAGCAGCTTTACGGGGGCCGATCAGCCCCAGCATTTT. The complete variable domain, with remaining parts taken from reference TRBV11-3 and TRBJ1-5, reads EAGVVQSPRYKIIEKKQPVAFWCNPISGHNTLYWYLQNLGQGPELLIRYENEEAVDDSQLPKDRFSAERLKGVDSTLKIQPAELGDSAVYLCASSFTGADQPQHFGDGTRLSIL.

This clonotype turned up a few times. The chain employs TRBV7-9 and TRBJ1-1; D remains ambiguous. The CDR3 runs 12 residues. V lost 5 bases to trimming and J lost 3 bases, with 7 bases between them. Germline assignment: CDR1 SEHNR and CDR2 FQNEAQ (reference sequence). The CDR3 DNA follows: TGTGCCAGCAGCGGGATGTACACTGAAGCTTTCTTT. It translates to CASSGMYTEAFF.

This clonotype was observed once. V and J are TRBV20-1 and TRBJ2-5; either TRBD1 or TRBD2 may supply D (6 bases each). Germline-derived CDR1 and CDR2 are DFQATT and SNEGSKA (reference sequence). The CDR3 covers 14 residues. V was shortened by 8 bases and J by 5 bases, with 21 bases between the two germline ends. The CDR3 spells CSSGREGGSETQYF. The CDR3 DNA sequence: TGCAGTTCAGGGAGAGAGGGGGGTTCGGAGACCCAGTACTTC.

The chain joins TRBV5-1 to TRBJ2-3, with D maybe TRBD2 (6 bases). Germline values: CDR1 SGHRS, CDR2 YFSETQ. The germline V and J ends were trimmed by 4 bases and 5 bases, with 17 bases remaining between them. This CDR3 has 15 residues. The CDR3 coding sequence is TGCGCCAGCAGCGATAGACTAGATCCAGGAGATACGCAGTATTTT. This gives the protein CASSDRLDPGDTQYF.

The CDR3 coding sequence is TGTGCCAGCAGCTTTCTCTCCAATACGCAGTATTTT. This codes for CASSFLSNTQYF. This sequence joins TRBV7-2 and TRBJ2-3, with D hard to call. This CDR3 region has 12 residues. Germline V CDR1 and CDR2: SGHTA, FQGNSA. V was pared by 3 bases and J by 7 bases, with 8 bases between.

This clonotype showed up just a few times. The chain combines TRBV7-3 with TRBJ2-7; D gene unclear. The germline V and J ends were trimmed by 4 bases and 2 bases, with 15 bases remaining between them. The V gene's germline CDR1 is SGHTA and CDR2 FQGTGA. This CDR3 is 15 amino acids long. CDR3 residues: CASSSRSDGPYEQYF. In DNA form, the CDR3 reads TGTGCCAGCAGCTCCCGATCAGACGGGCCCTACGAGCAGTACTTC.

This clonotype appeared a few times. V gene TRBV7-9 combines with J gene TRBJ1-4; 10 bases align to TRBD1. CDR1 is SEHNR and CDR2 is FQNEAQ in the germline V gene (reference sequence). The CDR3 loop spans 14 amino acids. V lost 5 bases to trimming and J lost 6 bases; unmatched junction nucleotides: 3. For the CDR3, the DNA is TGTGCCAGCAGCCTGGGACAGGGGCATGAAAAACTGTTTTTT. Its protein product is CASSLGQGHEKLFF.

This clonotype was counted a single time. The V gene is TRBV10-3, the J gene TRBJ1-6, with unresolved D. V was pared by 2 bases and J by 7 bases, with 9 bases between. CDR3 length equals 14 residues. Germline V gene data show CDR1 as ENHRY and CDR2 as SYGVKD. The CDR3 sequence: CAISEERTNSPLHF. CDR3 bases: TGTGCCATCAGTGAGGAGCGTACGAATTCACCCCTCCACTTT.

A few counts support this clonotype. The chain uses TRBV4-1 and TRBJ2-2; TRBD2 might be the D (5 bases). V was trimmed by 1 base and J by 5 bases, leaving 17 bases between them. The germline CDR1 and CDR2 sequences are MGHRA and YSYEKL. The CDR3 spans 17 residues. The CDR3 DNA follows: TGCGCCAGCAGCCAAGGTCGTCCGGGGTTGGGAACCGGGGAGCTGTTTTTT. This sequence encodes CASSQGRPGLGTGELFF.

This clonotype showed up just a few times. The chain is built from TRBV5-1 and TRBJ2-7; a weak D match, TRBD1 (5 bases). Germline CDR1 is SGHRS and CDR2 is YFSETQ. The V end was cut by 4 bases, the J end by 0 bases, with 23 bases between. The CDR3 extends over 18 amino acids. The CDR3 sequence is CASSPTLSTGSSSYEQYF. CDR3 nucleotides: TGCGCCAGCAGCCCGACCCTCTCAACAGGTTCTAGCTCCTACGAGCAGTACTTC. Full variable domain (outside the CDR3, taken from reference TRBV5-1 and TRBJ2-7): KAGVTQTPRYLIKTRGQQVTLSCSPISGHRSVSWYQQTPGQGLQFLFEYFSETQRNKGNFPGRFSGRQFSNSRSEMNVSTLELGDSALYLCASSPTLSTGSSSYEQYFGPGTRLTVT.

This clonotype occurred once. The rearrangement links TRBV7-3 to TRBJ2-7; TRBD2 matches 7 bases. Looked up from germline, CDR1 is SGHTA and CDR2 is FQGTGA. This CDR3 has 14 amino acids. V lost 5 bases to trimming and J lost 3 bases; unmatched junction nucleotides: 7. CDR3 in DNA: TGTGCCAGCAGCCCCTCCGGCGGGGGCTACGAGCAGTACTTC. Translation: CASSPSGGGYEQYF.